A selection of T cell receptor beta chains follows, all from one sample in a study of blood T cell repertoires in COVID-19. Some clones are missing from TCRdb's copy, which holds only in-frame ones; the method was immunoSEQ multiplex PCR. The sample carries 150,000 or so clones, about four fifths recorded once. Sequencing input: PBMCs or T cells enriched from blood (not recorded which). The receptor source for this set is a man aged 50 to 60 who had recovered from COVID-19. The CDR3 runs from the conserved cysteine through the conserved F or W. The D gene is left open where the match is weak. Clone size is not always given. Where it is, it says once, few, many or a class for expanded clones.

TGTGCCAGCAGCTCCGGGACCGGGGAGCTGTTTTTT	CASSSGTGELFF	.	TRBJ2-2	.	12	TRBV7-9
TGTGCCAGTAGTATTGGGACTAGCGGTTACAATGAGCAGTTCTTC	CASSIGTSGYNEQFF	TRBD2	TRBJ2-1	.	15	TRBV19
TGTGCCAGCAGCTTAGCTGACAGCCTTAACTATGGCTACACCTTC	CASSLADSLNYGYTF	.	TRBJ1-2	.	15	TRBV11-2
TGTGCCAGTAGTATGCGGGGCTTCTATGGCTACACCTTC	CASSMRGFYGYTF	.	TRBJ1-2	few	13	TRBV19
TGTGCCAGCAGTCTCGAAGGGAGAGGTCAGCCCCAGCATTTT	CASSLEGRGQPQHF	.	TRBJ1-5	once	14	TRBV6-5
TGTGCCAGCAGTTACGGAGGGCTTCTTAACACCGGGGAGCTGTTTTTT	CASSYGGLLNTGELFF	.	TRBJ2-2	.	16	TRBV6-5
TGTGCCAGTAGTGCCGACAGGGGACACACCGGGGAGCTGTTTTTT	CASSADRGHTGELFF	TRBD1	TRBJ2-2	.	15	TRBV19
TGTGCCACCAGCGGACAGGGGCACCTCGGCTACACCTTC	CATSGQGHLGYTF	TRBD1	TRBJ1-2	.	13	TRBV24-1
TGTGCCAGCAGCTTAGGCGGAGCTGGGAACACCGGGGAGCTGTTTTTT	CASSLGGAGNTGELFF	.	TRBJ2-2	.	16	TRBV13
TGTGCCATCAGTGACCAAGACAGGGCCGAGCAGTACTTC	CAISDQDRAEQYF	TRBD1	TRBJ2-7	.	13	TRBV10-3
TGTGCCAGCAGCACTCTCTACGAGCAGTACTTC	CASSTLYEQYF	.	TRBJ2-7	.	11	TRBV9
TGTGCCAGCAGTTTAACCCCGGGACAGATAACACCACAAGAGACCCAGTACTTC	CASSLTPGQITPQETQYF	TRBD1	TRBJ2-5	.	18	TRBV27
TGTGCCAGCAGCCAAGCGTCGGGAGGGAGTCTCTTAGCCAAAAACATTCAGTACTTC	CASSQASGGSLLAKNIQYF	TRBD2	TRBJ2-4	.	19	TRBV4-2
TGTGCCAGCAGCCAAGACGTCTATGGCTACACCTTC	CASSQDVYGYTF	.	TRBJ1-2	.	12	TRBV3-1/TRBV3-2
TGTGCCAGCGTGGAACTAGCGGGGGGAGATACGCAGTATTTT	CASVELAGGDTQYF	TRBD2	TRBJ2-3	.	14	TRBV6-5
TGCGCCAGCAGCAAGGCTAGCGGAGGCACAGATACGCAGTATTTT	CASSKASGGTDTQYF	TRBD2	TRBJ2-3	.	15	TRBV5-1
TGTGCCAGCAGCTTTGGGGCAAGGGGGGATACGCAGTATTTT	CASSFGARGDTQYF	.	TRBJ2-3	.	14	TRBV7-3
TGTGCCAGTAGCTATACAGGGGGCTTTCCCGAGCAGTACTTC	CASSYTGGFPEQYF	TRBD1	TRBJ2-7	many	14	TRBV19
TGTGCCAGCAGCCCAGAGACAGGGATCTATAATTCACCCCTCCACTTT	CASSPETGIYNSPLHF	TRBD1	TRBJ1-6	.	16	TRBV3-1/TRBV3-2
TGTGCCTGCAGGACAGGGGGGGATCAGCCCCAGCATTTT	CACRTGGDQPQHF	TRBD1	TRBJ1-5	once	13	TRBV30
TGTGCCAGCAGCTTAGGAGGGACAGGGGGCAACACTGAAGCTTTCTTT	CASSLGGTGGNTEAFF	TRBD1	TRBJ1-1	few	16	TRBV7-9
TGTGCCATCAGCCGGGACAGGCCCCAGGGGTCCTACGAGCAGTACTTC	CAISRDRPQGSYEQYF	TRBD1	TRBJ2-7	.	16	TRBV10-3
TGTGCCAGTAGTCGGGGGGGCAGGGGTTTTTACGAGCAGTACTTC	CASSRGGRGFYEQYF	TRBD2	TRBJ2-7	.	15	TRBV19
TGTGCCAGCAGCCAAGGTCACGGGGGGGGCTACGAGCAGTACTTC	CASSQGHGGGYEQYF	TRBD2	TRBJ2-7	.	15	TRBV4-2
TGTGCCAGCAGTGTTACGAGCTACGAGCAGTACTTC	CASSVTSYEQYF	.	TRBJ2-7	.	12	TRBV2
TGTGCCAGCAGCGGGGGACAGGAGGGCACAGATACGCAGTATTTT	CASSGGQEGTDTQYF	TRBD1	TRBJ2-3	.	15	TRBV7-9
TGCAGCGTGGGGGGGGCCTACGAGCAGTACTTC	CSVGGAYEQYF	TRBD2	TRBJ2-7	.	11	TRBV29-1
TGTGCCAGTAGAGGAATCGGAGTCTATGGCTACACCTTC	CASRGIGVYGYTF	.	TRBJ1-2	.	13	TRBV19
TGTGCCAGCAGCCATAGGACAGGGGCAACTAATGAAAAACTGTTTTTT	CASSHRTGATNEKLFF	TRBD1	TRBJ1-4	.	16	TRBV14
TGTGCCAGCAGCCTACCGGGACAGGGTGGATACGAGCAGTACTTC	CASSLPGQGGYEQYF	TRBD1	TRBJ2-7	.	15	TRBV5-4
TGTGCCAGCAGGGCCTCCATTGACAGGGGGAGGACCCAGCATTTT	CASRASIDRGRTQHF	TRBD1	TRBJ1-5	few	15	TRBV28
TGTGCCAGCAGCGAGACTAGCGGGGGACAAGGGGAGTACTTC	CASSETSGGQGEYF	TRBD2	TRBJ2-7	.	14	TRBV3-1/TRBV3-2
TGTGCCAGCTCACCACTAGCGGGGGGGCTCAGCCCCTACGAGCAGTACTTC	CASSPLAGGLSPYEQYF	TRBD2	TRBJ2-7	.	17	TRBV18
TGTGCCATCAGTGAGCCGGGGAGGGAGTCCGAAGCTTTCTTT	CAISEPGRESEAFF	.	TRBJ1-1	.	14	TRBV10-3
TGTGCCAGCAGCCGGGAGGAACTAGCGGGGGGTCTGGGTACGCAGTATTTT	CASSREELAGGLGTQYF	TRBD2	TRBJ2-3	.	17	TRBV7-2
TGTGCCAGCAGTTACTCGAAGGCCCAGGGGGTGGGGTTCTTC	CASSYSKAQGVGFF	TRBD1	TRBJ2-1	.	14	TRBV6-5
TGTGCCAGCAGTGAGGGCCTAAGGTTCACTACCGGGGAGCTGTTTTTT	CASSEGLRFTTGELFF	.	TRBJ2-2	.	16	TRBV6-4
TGTGCCATACGGGGAACTCTCCTGGAATCACCCCTCCACTTT	CAIRGTLLESPLHF	.	TRBJ1-6	.	14	TRBV6-5
TGTGCCTGGAGTGGCGATCGCGGGACTAACTATGGCTACACCTTC	CAWSGDRGTNYGYTF	.	TRBJ1-2	.	15	TRBV30
TGTGCCAGCACCGGAGGGGGGGCCGGTGAAAAACTGTTTTTT	CASTGGGAGEKLFF	.	TRBJ1-4	.	14	TRBV2
TGTGCCAGCAGTTACTCTGGGACAGGGGGTTATGGCTACACCTTC	CASSYSGTGGYGYTF	TRBD1	TRBJ1-2	many	15	TRBV6-5
TGTGCCAGCAGCCCTCCGGGACACTTTTGGGATGAGCAGTTCTTC	CASSPPGHFWDEQFF	.	TRBJ2-1	.	15	TRBV5-6
TGTGCCACCAGCGGACAGGGGTATTCGGGCTACACCTTC	CATSGQGYSGYTF	TRBD1	TRBJ1-2	.	13	TRBV24-1
TGCGCCAGCAGTTCCGGACAGGCCGGGGTCGAGCAGTACTTC	CASSSGQAGVEQYF	TRBD1	TRBJ2-7	few	14	TRBV5-1
TGTGCCAGCAGCACCCGGACAGGGACAAACTATGGCTACACCTTC	CASSTRTGTNYGYTF	TRBD1	TRBJ1-2	.	15	TRBV5-8
TGCAGTGCGAGTCCCCCACAGGGCTATGGCTACACCTTC	CSASPPQGYGYTF	.	TRBJ1-2	.	13	TRBV20-1
TGTGCCAGCAGTCAGGACAGTAACTATGGCTACACCTTC	CASSQDSNYGYTF	.	TRBJ1-2	.	13	TRBV5-4
TGCGCCAGCAGCCTGAGCGGGACATTATCCTACGAGCAGTACTTC	CASSLSGTLSYEQYF	.	TRBJ2-7	.	15	TRBV5-1
TGTGCCAGTAGTCCCCTGGGACAGGCGAGCTCCTACAATGAGCAGTTCTTC	CASSPLGQASSYNEQFF	TRBD1	TRBJ2-1	.	17	TRBV19
TGTGCCATCAGTGAGTCCAGGGATGGATATGGCTACACCTTC	CAISESRDGYGYTF	.	TRBJ1-2	once	14	TRBV10-3
TGCGCCAGCAGCCAACTAGCGGGCTACAATGAGCAGTTCTTC	CASSQLAGYNEQFF	TRBD2	TRBJ2-1	once	14	TRBV4-1
TGTGCCAGCAGTTCCCAGGGTCGTGAAGCTTTCTTT	CASSSQGREAFF	.	TRBJ1-1	few	12	TRBV12-3/TRBV12-4
TGCGCCAGCAGCTTCAGACTAGATTCCTACGAGCAGTACTTC	CASSFRLDSYEQYF	.	TRBJ2-7	few	14	TRBV5-1